One and the same sample provided the 8 T cell receptor beta chains below, sequenced in a study of response to subunit inactivated influenza vaccine. TCRdb re-analysed the RT-PCR reads in MiXCR, keeping a single row per CDR3 protein. The sample shows 550,000 to 600,000 distinct CDR3 sequences, about an eighth of them seen only once. Sequenced material: PBMCs from blood, taken on the day of vaccination. These receptor sequences come from a man aged 50 or older who received an inactivated influenza vaccine.

This clonotype was counted a single time. A clone one base away is much larger, so this may be a read error. V gene TRBV7-2 combines with J gene TRBJ2-7; 8 bases fit TRBD2. V was clipped by 8 bases and J by 0 bases; unmatched bases: 9. The CDR3 runs to 15 residues. The V gene's germline CDR1 is SGHTA and CDR2 FQGNSA. In DNA form, the CDR3 reads TGTGCCAGCGGCATTACTAGCGGCCTCTCCTACGAGCAGTACTTC. It is translated as CASGITSGLSYEQYF.

This clonotype has a handful of counts. This chain links TRBV7-3 with TRBJ2-5; a weak D match, TRBD2 (6 bases). V lost 4 bases, J lost 5 bases, and 11 bases lay in between. This CDR3 is built from 13 residues. Germline V gene lookup returns CDR1 SGHTA and CDR2 FQGTGA. The CDR3 DNA reads TGTGCCAGCAGCTCCGGGAGAGGGGAGACCCAGTACTTC. It is translated as CASSSGRGETQYF. The variable domain in full, with the rest retrieved from reference TRBV7-3 and TRBJ2-5, is GAGVSQTPSNKVTEKGKYVELRCDPISGHTALYWYRQSLGQGPEFLIYFQGTGAADDSGLPNDRFFAVRPEGSVSTLKIQRTERGDSAVYLCASSSGRGETQYFGPGTRLLVL.

This chain joins TRBV11-1 and TRBJ2-3; D is perhaps TRBD1 or TRBD2 (5 bases each). CDR1 SGHAT and CDR2 FQDESV come from the germline V gene (reference sequence). The V gene lost 5 bases and the J gene lost 0 bases, with 21 bases spanning the gap. CDR3 length: 18 amino acids. The DNA for the CDR3 is TGTGCCAGCAGCCGAGGGGCGGCAGGCTCCCTCAGCACAGATACGCAGTATTTT. Protein sequence: CASSRGAAGSLSTDTQYF.

This clonotype appeared a few times. The chain joins TRBV6-2 or TRBV6-3 to TRBJ1-1; 8 nucleotides match TRBD1. Germline trimming cut 6 bases from V and 5 bases from J; bases unmatched to any gene: 5. CDR1 is MNHEY, CDR2 SVGEGT, per germline. This CDR3 spans 13 amino acids. Here the CDR3 reads CASRRQGTTEAFF. The CDR3 bases are TGTGCCAGCAGGCGACAGGGGACGACTGAAGCTTTCTTT.

This clonotype was seen only a few times. This rearrangement joins TRBV4-3 to TRBJ2-1, with D unresolved. The CDR3 runs 16 residues. Germline CDR1 reads LGHNA; CDR2 reads YSLEER. Trimming shortened V by 3 bases and J by 4 bases, and 16 bases separated the two germline ends. In nucleotides, the CDR3 is TGCGCCAGCAGCCACTCAGTACCTCACAGTTACAATGAGCAGTTCTTC. Protein sequence: CASSHSVPHSYNEQFF.

The CDR3 DNA is TGTGCCAGCAGCCCTAGGGGGGGGCGTCAGACCTACGAGCAGTACTTC. Its protein is CASSPRGGRQTYEQYF. J is TRBJ2-7 and V is TRBV7-9, with D possibly TRBD2 on 7 matching bases. Trimming stripped 5 bases from V and 2 bases from J, with 19 bases between. The CDR3 extends over 16 amino acids. CDR1 is SEHNR, CDR2 FQNEAQ, per germline (reference sequence).

This clonotype was found many times. V usage is TRBV6-5 and J usage is TRBJ1-2, with unresolved D. There are 16 residues in the CDR3. Trimming left V 2 bases short and J 0 bases short, with 13 bases between. Germline loops: CDR1 MNHEY, CDR2 SVGAGI. This CDR3 is CASSYGARRPNYGYTF. As DNA, the CDR3 is TGTGCCAGCAGTTACGGAGCGAGGCGACCTAACTATGGCTACACCTTC.

V gene TRBV5-1 combines with J gene TRBJ1-1; D is ambiguous. Looked up from germline, CDR1 is SGHRS and CDR2 is YFSETQ. CDR3 length equals 14 residues. V lost 9 bases, J lost 1 base, and 16 bases lay in between. DNA of the CDR3: TGCGCCACGCCAGCGGGATCCGAGAACACTGAAGCTTTCTTT. Residues: CATPAGSENTEAFF. Supplemented by reference TRBV5-1 and TRBJ1-1, the full variable domain reads KAGVTQTPRYLIKTRGQQVTLSCSPISGHRSVSWYQQTPGQGLQFLFEYFSETQRNKGNFPGRFSGRQFSNSRSEMNVSTLELGDSALYLCATPAGSENTEAFFGQGTRLTVV.